This paragraph reports one T cell receptor beta chain. The data originate from a study of CD8+ T cells in alopecia areata. Isolated RNA was reverse transcribed into cDNA used as the sequencing template. The table came from immunoSEQ multiplex PCR; TCRdb's copy has only in-frame clones and leaves some out. The data hold 200,000 to 250,000 clones, with 57% observed a single time. Peripheral blood samples and lesional scalp punch biopsies were obtained from alopecia areata patients. The CDR3 length is 13 residues. Trimming pared 3 bases from V and 0 bases from J, leaving 6 bases between. CDR1 is MNHEY and CDR2 is SVGAGI in the germline V gene.

The chain employs TRBV6-5 and TRBJ2-7, with D unresolved. The specimen was CD4+ T cells sorted from blood, collected at week 0. This sequence originates from a human donor with alopecia areata. The CDR3 reads CASSYKYSYEQYF. CDR3 bases: TGTGCCAGCAGTTATAAATACTCCTACGAGCAGTACTTC.